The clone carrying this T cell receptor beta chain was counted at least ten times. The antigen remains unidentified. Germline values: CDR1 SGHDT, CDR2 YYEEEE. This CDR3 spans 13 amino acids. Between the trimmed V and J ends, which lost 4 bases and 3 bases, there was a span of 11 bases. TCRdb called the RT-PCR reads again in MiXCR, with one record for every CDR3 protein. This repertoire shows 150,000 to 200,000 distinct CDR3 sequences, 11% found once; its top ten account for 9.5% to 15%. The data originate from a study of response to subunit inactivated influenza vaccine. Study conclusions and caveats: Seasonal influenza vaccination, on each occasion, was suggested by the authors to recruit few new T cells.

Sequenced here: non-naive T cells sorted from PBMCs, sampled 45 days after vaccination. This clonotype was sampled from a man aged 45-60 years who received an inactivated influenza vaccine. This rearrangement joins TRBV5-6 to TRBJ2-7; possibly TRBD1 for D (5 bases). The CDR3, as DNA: TGTGCCAGCAGCGCGGACACGGACTACGAGCAGTACTTC. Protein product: CASSADTDYEQYF.